This TCR beta chain was obtained from a study of T cells in Graves' hyperthyroidism and ophthalmopathy. This CDR3 contains 16 residues. The J segment lost 3 bases and the V segment lost 3 bases, leaving 11 bases of the junction unmatched. The germline V gene has CDR1 SGHVS and CDR2 FQNEAQ. TCR beta CDR3 regions were amplified from RNA. With the HTBI primer set, the TCR CDR3 went through a first round of RT-PCR. TCRdb used MiXCR to reprocess the multiplex PCR reads, holding one entry per CDR3 protein. The table has roughly 380,000 distinct CDR3 sequences, about 15% seen once. The sample comprised blood. The sequence came from a woman aged 55-70 years with Graves' hyperthyroidism. V gene TRBV7-8 combines with J gene TRBJ2-7; 7 bases map to TRBD2. CDR3 amino acids: CASSLRRGRGVYEQYF. DNA of the CDR3: TGTGCCAGCAGCTTGCGGAGGGGACGGGGGGTCTACGAGCAGTACTTC.